These T cell receptor beta chains were read from a single sample in a study of T-cell memory formation after mild COVID-19. TCRdb re-called the 5' RACE reads through MiXCR, storing one row per CDR3 protein. The top ten clones hold 2.4% of a sample with about 200,000 distinct CDR3 sequences, roughly 18% of them seen once. Sequencing was performed on PBMCs or a T cell subset sorted from them (not recorded which). Receptor source: an adult woman who had mild COVID-19 (a few samples of this study predate the infection). Cell type and time point are not known. The CDR3 runs from the conserved cysteine through the conserved F or W. The D gene is left open where the match is weak. The listing skips clone size in some rows; elsewhere it reads once, few, many or a size class.

TRBD2	many	TRBV11-2	TRBJ2-3	TGTGCCAGCAGCCTAAAAGCGGGAGGGCCAATAGATACGCAGTATTTT	CASSLKAGGPIDTQYF
TRBD2	many	TRBV5-1	TRBJ2-7	TGCGCCAGCAGCGTCGGACTAGCGGGGATGCAGTACTTC	CASSVGLAGMQYF
TRBD1	few	TRBV29-1	TRBJ2-6	TGCAGCGTCCGGGACAGGGCGGGAATTACCTCTGGGGCCAACGTCCTGACTTTC	CSVRDRAGITSGANVLTF
TRBD1	NA	TRBV4-2	TRBJ2-1	TGTGCCAGCAGCCATAGACAGGGGGCAGGTGAGCAGTTCTTC	CASSHRQGAGEQFF
NA	few	TRBV7-9	TRBJ2-2	TGTGCCAGCAGCTTACGTCAGGGGTTCACCGGGGAGCTGTTTTTT	CASSLRQGFTGELFF
TRBD1	NA	TRBV5-5	TRBJ1-4	TGTGCCAGCAGCTTATTACAGGGGCCTAATGAAAAACTGTTTTTT	CASSLLQGPNEKLFF
NA	many	TRBV12-3/TRBV12-4	TRBJ1-6	TGTGCCAGCAGTTCCTACGGAGATAATTCACCCCTCCACTTT	CASSSYGDNSPLHF
TRBD2	NA	TRBV14	TRBJ2-5	TGTGCCAGCAGCCGGACTAGCGGGGGTGCTGACCAGTACTTC	CASSRTSGGADQYF
NA	NA	TRBV6-1	TRBJ1-1	TGTGCCAGCAGCCCGGGACCCCAAATAACTGAAGCTTTCTTT	CASSPGPQITEAFF
NA	NA	TRBV20-1	TRBJ2-5	TGCAGTGCCCGACTCGAGGGGGGGTATGGTCTGGAGACCCAGTACTTC	CSARLEGGYGLETQYF
NA	few	TRBV19	TRBJ2-2	TGTGCCAGTACCGGTAGCGGTACCAACACCGGGGAGCTGTTTTTT	CASTGSGTNTGELFF
NA	few	TRBV14	TRBJ1-1	TGTGCCAGCAGCCACTCCGGAAACACTGAAGCTTTCTTT	CASSHSGNTEAFF
TRBD1	NA	TRBV2	TRBJ2-1	TGTGCCAGCAACGACAGGGCGTATGAGCAGTTCTTC	CASNDRAYEQFF
NA	once	TRBV14	TRBJ2-5	TGTGCCAGCAGCCAAGGGCCGCGTCCTCAAGAGACCCAGTACTTC	CASSQGPRPQETQYF
NA	many	TRBV5-1	TRBJ1-2	TGCGCCAGCACCTCGCAGGGAGGCTATGGCTACACCTTC	CASTSQGGYGYTF
TRBD2	few	TRBV4-2	TRBJ2-5	TGTGCCAGCAGCCAAGCGGGGACTAGCGGGGGGGAGACCCAGTACTTC	CASSQAGTSGGETQYF
TRBD2	NA	TRBV20-1	TRBJ2-3	TGCAGTGCTAGAGATTTTAGACTAGCGGGGGGGCAGGCCACAGATACGCAGTATTTT	CSARDFRLAGGQATDTQYF
TRBD1	few	TRBV5-1	TRBJ2-5	TGCGCCAGCAGCTCCCAGCCCAGGGGGCGAGGTGCAGAGACCCAGTACTTC	CASSSQPRGRGAETQYF
NA	few	TRBV6-2/TRBV6-3	TRBJ2-1	TGTGCCAGCAGTTTCCCCCGGGCGGGACCCTCCTACAATGAGCAGTTCTTC	CASSFPRAGPSYNEQFF
TRBD1	few	TRBV2	TRBJ1-4	TGTGCCAGCACGGGACAGGGGTCAGCTAATGAAAAACTGTTTTTT	CASTGQGSANEKLFF
NA	few	TRBV7-9	TRBJ2-1	TGTGCCAGCAGCTTTGAGGGACCCTACAATGAGCAGTTCTTC	CASSFEGPYNEQFF
NA	few	TRBV7-9	TRBJ1-1	TGTGCCACCCGGTCTTTGAGGGACACTGAAGCTTTCTTT	CATRSLRDTEAFF
NA	NA	TRBV6-2/TRBV6-3	TRBJ1-5	TGTGCCAGCATTAGTAGAGGGGATGGAAATCAGCCCCAGCATTTT	CASISRGDGNQPQHF
TRBD1	NA	TRBV12-3/TRBV12-4	TRBJ1-5	TGTGCCAGCAGGACTGACAGGGACAATCAGCCCCAGCATTTT	CASRTDRDNQPQHF
NA	many	TRBV11-2	TRBJ2-7	TGTGCCAGCAGCTTACGTGCCCCTTCCTACGAGCAGTACTTC	CASSLRAPSYEQYF
NA	few	TRBV12-3/TRBV12-4	TRBJ2-7	TGTGCCAGCAGTTCGCCATACTACGAGCAGTACTTC	CASSSPYYEQYF
TRBD2	few	TRBV24-1	TRBJ2-5	TGTGCCACCAGTGATTCGGCGGGGGGGCTTGAGACCCAGTACTTC	CATSDSAGGLETQYF
TRBD2	few	TRBV12-3/TRBV12-4	TRBJ2-1	TGTGCCACCCTAGGGACTAGCGGGGATGAGCAGTTCTTC	CATLGTSGDEQFF
TRBD1	few	TRBV6-1	TRBJ1-2	TGTGCCAGCAGGCCCGGGACAGGGGCGAACTATGGCTACACCTTC	CASRPGTGANYGYTF
TRBD1	few	TRBV19	TRBJ2-5	TGTGCCAGTAGTTGGACAGGGGGTCAAGAGACCCAGTACTTC	CASSWTGGQETQYF
TRBD2	NA	TRBV5-1	TRBJ2-5	TGCGCCAGCAGATCGCGGGGGGGCTGGTCAGAGACCCAGTACTTC	CASRSRGGWSETQYF
NA	NA	TRBV20-1	TRBJ1-2	TGCAGTACTAGCCCAGGGACGCCAAACTATGGCTACACCTTC	CSTSPGTPNYGYTF
NA	NA	TRBV6-2/TRBV6-3	TRBJ2-7	TGTGCCAGCAGTTACCCGGGTTTCTCCTACGAGCAGTACTTC	CASSYPGFSYEQYF
NA	many	TRBV12-3/TRBV12-4	TRBJ2-6	TGTGCCAGCAGCTTCTCTGGGGCCAACGTCCTGACTTTC	CASSFSGANVLTF
TRBD1	NA	TRBV12-3/TRBV12-4	TRBJ1-2	TGTGCCAGCAGCTTACCGGGACAGGCCAACTATGGCTACACCTTC	CASSLPGQANYGYTF
TRBD1	few	TRBV11-3	TRBJ2-7	TGTGCCAGCAGCCCCCCCGGACAGGAATACGAGCAGTACTTC	CASSPPGQEYEQYF
NA	NA	TRBV20-1	TRBJ2-7	TGCAGTGCTACCATAAGGGACTACGAGCAGTACTTC	CSATIRDYEQYF
TRBD2	NA	TRBV12-3/TRBV12-4	TRBJ2-2	TGTGCCAGCAGCGGCGGGGGAGGCTTCAACACCGGGGAGCTGTTTTTT	CASSGGGGFNTGELFF
NA	NA	TRBV7-3	TRBJ2-3	TGTGCCAGCAGCTTACCACCCTCCGGGGCGCAGTATTTT	CASSLPPSGAQYF
NA	many	TRBV7-8	TRBJ2-7	TGTGCCAGCAGCCTTACGCTCTCCTACGAGCAGTACTTC	CASSLTLSYEQYF
TRBD1	few	TRBV12-3/TRBV12-4	TRBJ1-6	TGTGCCAGCAGCTCCGGACAGGGGTTTTCACCCCTCCACTTT	CASSSGQGFSPLHF
NA	few	TRBV27	TRBJ1-2	TGTGCCAGCAGCCTAGGACAACGCCCTACCTATGGCTACACCTTC	CASSLGQRPTYGYTF
NA	NA	TRBV2	TRBJ2-3	TGTGCCAGCAGTGCACGGAGACAGGTCGGCACAGATACGCAGTATTTT	CASSARRQVGTDTQYF
TRBD1	few	TRBV5-4	TRBJ2-2	TGTGCCAGCAGCTTCCCTCACTATAACAGGGGATTTCCCTCCGGGGAGCTGTTTTTT	CASSFPHYNRGFPSGELFF
NA	NA	TRBV7-2	TRBJ2-1	TGTGCCAGCAGCTTAGCCGGGGGTAGGAATGAGCAGTTCTTC	CASSLAGGRNEQFF
TRBD1	NA	TRBV30	TRBJ1-1	TGTGCCTGGGAGACAGGGAGGGGAAACACTGAAGCTTTCTTT	CAWETGRGNTEAFF